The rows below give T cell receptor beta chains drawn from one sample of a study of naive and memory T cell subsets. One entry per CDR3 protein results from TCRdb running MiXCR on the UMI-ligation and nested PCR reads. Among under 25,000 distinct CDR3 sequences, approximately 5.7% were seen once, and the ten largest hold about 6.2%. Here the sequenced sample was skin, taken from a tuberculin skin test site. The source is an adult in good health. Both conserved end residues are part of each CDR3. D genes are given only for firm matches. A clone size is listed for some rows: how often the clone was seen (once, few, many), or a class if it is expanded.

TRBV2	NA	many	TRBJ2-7	CASTGLYEQYF	TGTGCCAGCACAGGACTCTACGAGCAGTACTTC
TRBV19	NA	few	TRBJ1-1	CASSIGRNTEAFF	TGTGCCAGTAGTATAGGTCGGAACACTGAAGCTTTCTTT
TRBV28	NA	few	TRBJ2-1	CASSSTVIGEQFF	TGTGCCAGCAGTTCGACAGTTATTGGTGAGCAGTTCTTC
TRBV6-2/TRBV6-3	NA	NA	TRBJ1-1	CASSYGSVAGMNTEAFF	TGTGCCAGCAGTTACGGCAGCGTTGCGGGGATGAACACTGAAGCTTTCTTT
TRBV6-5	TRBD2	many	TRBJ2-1	CASKDSGRTLNEQFF	TGTGCCAGCAAGGACAGCGGGAGGACACTCAATGAGCAGTTCTTC
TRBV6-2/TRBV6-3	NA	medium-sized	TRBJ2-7	CASSSDRNYEQYF	TGTGCCAGCAGTTCCGACAGGAATTACGAGCAGTACTTC
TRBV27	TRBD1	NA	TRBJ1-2	CASSPLTGGGNYGYTF	TGTGCCAGCAGTCCACTGACAGGGGGCGGTAACTATGGCTACACCTTC
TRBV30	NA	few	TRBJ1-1	CAWNSVPDTEAFF	TGTGCCTGGAATTCAGTTCCTGACACTGAAGCTTTCTTT
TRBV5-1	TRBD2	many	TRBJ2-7	CASSLIPTGTSGRANYEQYF	TGCGCCAGCAGCTTGATCCCGACCGGGACTAGCGGACGGGCCAACTACGAGCAGTACTTC
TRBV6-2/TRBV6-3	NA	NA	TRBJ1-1	CASSPDRIEAFF	TGTGCCAGCAGCCCGGACAGAATTGAAGCTTTCTTT
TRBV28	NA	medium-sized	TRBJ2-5	CASNHGGAQETQYF	TGTGCCAGCAATCACGGAGGGGCCCAAGAGACCCAGTACTTC
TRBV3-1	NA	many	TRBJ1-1	CASSQNAGQGRAFF	TGTGCCAGCAGCCAAAATGCAGGGCAGGGTCGGGCTTTCTTT
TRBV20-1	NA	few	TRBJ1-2	CSASQRVPYGYTF	TGCAGTGCTAGTCAGAGGGTTCCCTATGGCTACACCTTC
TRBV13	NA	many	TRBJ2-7	CASSINRDEQYF	TGTGCCAGCAGCATCAACAGGGACGAGCAGTACTTC
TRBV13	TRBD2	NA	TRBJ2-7	CASSRLAGDGGEQYF	TGTGCCAGCAGCCGACTAGCGGGAGACGGGGGCGAGCAGTACTTC
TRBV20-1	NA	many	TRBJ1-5	CSARDLPSRQPQHF	TGCAGTGCTAGAGATCTCCCGAGCAGGCAGCCCCAGCATTTT
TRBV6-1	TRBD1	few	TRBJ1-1	CASSQRDREKEAFF	TGTGCCAGCAGTCAGAGGGACAGGGAAAAAGAAGCTTTCTTT
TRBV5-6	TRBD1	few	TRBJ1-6	CASSLTGAGNSPLHF	TGTGCCAGCAGCTTGACAGGGGCGGGGAATTCACCCCTCCACTTT
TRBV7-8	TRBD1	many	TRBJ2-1	CASSPDRGINEQFF	TGTGCCAGCAGCCCGGACAGGGGGATCAATGAGCAGTTCTTC
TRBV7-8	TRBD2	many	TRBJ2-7	CASSQRLAGSYEQYF	TGTGCCAGCAGCCAACGACTAGCGGGTAGCTACGAGCAGTACTTC
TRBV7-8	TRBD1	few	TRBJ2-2	CASSSLGQGNTGELFF	TGTGCCAGCAGCTCTTTAGGACAGGGGAACACCGGGGAGCTGTTTTTT
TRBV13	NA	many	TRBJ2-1	CASSLVSSYEQFF	TGTGCCAGCAGCTTAGTATCGAGTTATGAGCAGTTCTTC
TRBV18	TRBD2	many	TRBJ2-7	CASSPVPGLAAYEQYF	TGTGCCAGCTCACCTGTTCCGGGACTAGCGGCCTACGAGCAGTACTTC
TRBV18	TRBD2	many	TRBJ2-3	CASSPPGWTSGSSDTQYF	TGTGCCAGCTCACCACCGGGTTGGACTAGCGGGAGTTCTGATACGCAGTATTTT
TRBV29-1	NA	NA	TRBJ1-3	CSAEGQGSGNTIYF	TGCAGCGCCGAGGGTCAGGGCTCTGGAAACACCATATATTTT
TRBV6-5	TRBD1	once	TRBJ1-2	CASSSVTGKSYGYTF	TGTGCCAGCAGTTCCGTGACAGGGAAGAGCTATGGCTACACCTTC
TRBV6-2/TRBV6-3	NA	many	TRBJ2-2	CASSYDIAGELFF	TGTGCCAGCAGTTACGATATAGCCGGGGAGCTGTTTTTT
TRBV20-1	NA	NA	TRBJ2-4	CSARTLGYIQYF	TGCAGTGCTAGGACCCTGGGGTACATTCAGTACTTC
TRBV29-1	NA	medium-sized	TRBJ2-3	CSVEGWQGRSDTQYF	TGCAGCGTCGAAGGGTGGCAGGGGAGGTCCGATACGCAGTATTTT
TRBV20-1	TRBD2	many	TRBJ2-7	CSARAGEGYEQYF	TGCAGTGCTAGAGCGGGGGAGGGGTACGAGCAGTACTTC
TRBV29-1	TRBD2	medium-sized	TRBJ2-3	CSVTSLGTDTQYF	TGCAGCGTGACTAGCCTGGGAACAGATACGCAGTATTTT
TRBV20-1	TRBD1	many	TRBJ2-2	CSARRDRGTGELFF	TGCAGTGCCCGCCGGGACAGGGGGACCGGGGAGCTGTTTTTT
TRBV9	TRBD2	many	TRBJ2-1	CASSGVSGLAGGMNEQFF	TGTGCCAGCAGCGGAGTTTCGGGTTTAGCGGGAGGGATGAATGAGCAGTTCTTC
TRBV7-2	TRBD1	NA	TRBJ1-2	CASSRDRERGYGYTF	TGTGCCAGCAGCCGGGACAGGGAAAGGGGCTATGGCTACACCTTC
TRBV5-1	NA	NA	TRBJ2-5	CGSSLGIGGHQETQYF	TGCGGGAGCAGCTTGGGCATCGGCGGTCACCAAGAGACCCAGTACTTC
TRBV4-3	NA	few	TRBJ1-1	CASSQEFPADVEAFF	TGCGCCAGCAGCCAAGAGTTCCCGGCGGACGTTGAAGCTTTCTTT
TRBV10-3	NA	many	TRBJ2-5	CAISDLSGQETQYF	TGTGCCATCAGTGATTTGTCGGGGCAAGAGACCCAGTACTTC
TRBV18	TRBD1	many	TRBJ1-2	CASSPPRGQVKHYGYTF	TGTGCCAGCTCACCACCGCGGGGACAGGTCAAACACTATGGCTACACCTTC
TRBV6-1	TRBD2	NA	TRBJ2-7	CASSGIAESGMTYEQYF	TGTGCCAGCAGTGGTATCGCGGAGAGCGGGATGACCTACGAGCAGTACTTC
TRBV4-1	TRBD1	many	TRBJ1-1	CASSPQGQGNTEAFF	TGCGCCAGCAGCCCCCAGGGACAGGGGAACACTGAAGCTTTCTTT
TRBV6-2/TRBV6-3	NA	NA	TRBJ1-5	CASSASKGHGSNQPQHF	TGTGCCAGCAGTGCCTCGAAGGGGCATGGGAGCAATCAGCCCCAGCATTTT
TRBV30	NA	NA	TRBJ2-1	CAWSVPPLGGVYNEQFF	TGTGCCTGGAGTGTACCCCCTTTAGGCGGGGTTTACAATGAGCAGTTCTTC
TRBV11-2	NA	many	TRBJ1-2	CASSLGGPNYGYTF	TGTGCCAGCAGCTTAGGGGGACCCAATTATGGCTACACCTTC